These 21 T cell receptor beta chains were all obtained from the same sample, sequenced in a study of cytomegalovirus exposure and HLA in healthy donors. PCR amplification relied on 60 Vbeta primers (plus 13 Jbeta primers). Some clones are missing from TCRdb's copy, which holds only in-frame ones; the method was immunoSEQ multiplex PCR. The sample contains about 160,000 clones, around three quarters of which appear only once. Source material: PBMCs. The receptor source for this set is a man aged 30 to 39 in good health and CMV-seropositive.

The V gene is TRBV4-3, the J gene TRBJ2-3; the match to TRBD2 covers 9 bases. This CDR3 contains 16 residues. The V gene's germline CDR1 is LGHNA and CDR2 YSLEER. J gave up 0 bases and V 3 bases, and 4 bases lay outside the gene matches. The CDR3 DNA is TGCGCCAGCAGCCATGTAGCGGGGGCCAGCACAGATACGCAGTATTTT. Protein product: CASSHVAGASTDTQYF.

The rearrangement joins TRBV18 to TRBJ2-5; tentative D call: TRBD2 (6 bases). Germline CDR1 is KGHSH and CDR2 is LQKENI. The CDR3 extends over 14 amino acids. Trimming stripped 2 bases from V and 5 bases from J, with 12 bases between. Written as DNA, the CDR3 is TGTGCCAGCTCACCAAAGGTCGGAGGGGAGACCCAGTACTTC. It encodes CASSPKVGGETQYF.

This clone was recorded once. This chain connects TRBV6-5 to TRBJ1-6, with a possible D match to TRBD1 (5 bases). Between the trimmed V and J ends, which lost 5 bases and 7 bases, there was a span of 9 bases. The germline V gene encodes CDR1 MNHEY and CDR2 SVGAGI. The CDR3 spans 13 residues. The CDR3 region is CASSRGLNSPLHF. Here the CDR3 DNA reads TGTGCCAGCAGTAGGGGCCTAAATTCACCCCTCCACTTT.

This clone has just a few counts. The chain joins TRBV5-1 to TRBJ2-2; 7 positions agree with TRBD1. V shed 1 base, J shed 4 bases, and the junction held 13 bases outside the gene matches. The germline V gene encodes CDR1 SGHRS and CDR2 YFSETQ. CDR3 size: 18 residues. The CDR3 is CASSLRAAYRGSTGELFF. The CDR3 nucleotides are TGCGCCAGCAGCTTGCGTGCCGCCTACAGGGGCAGCACCGGGGAGCTGTTTTTT.

The gene calls are TRBV10-2 and TRBJ2-3; D is possibly TRBD1 (6 bases). The CDR3 contains 15 residues. From germline, CDR1 is WSHSY and CDR2 SAAADI. Trimming took off 3 bases at V and 0 bases at J, with 10 bases between the two ends. For the CDR3, the DNA is TGCGCCAGCAGTGACACAGGGCAGAGCACAGATACGCAGTATTTT. Residues: CASSDTGQSTDTQYF.

The chain joins TRBV4-1 to TRBJ1-3; D gene unclear. The CDR3 is made up of 17 amino acids. V gave up 1 base and J gave up 0 bases, with 13 bases separating them. Looked up from germline, CDR1 is MGHRA and CDR2 is YSYEKL. CDR3 nucleotides: TGCGCCAGCAGCCAAGTTGCCAACATGGCCTCTGGAAACACCATATATTTT. Its protein product is CASSQVANMASGNTIYF.

The table lists this clone with a few counts. The chain combines TRBV10-2 with TRBJ2-3, with a weak D call TRBD1 (6 bases). V lost 5 bases and J 3 bases, leaving 12 bases between the germline ends. Germline CDR1 WSHSY, CDR2 SAAADI. CDR3 length equals 14 residues. CDR3 sequence reads: CASSRTGKTDTQYF. Here the CDR3 DNA reads TGCGCCAGCAGTAGAACAGGGAAGACAGATACGCAGTATTTT.

V gene TRBV5-5 combines with J gene TRBJ2-1; D ambiguous. Trimming pared 3 bases from V and 6 bases from J, leaving 19 bases between. The CDR3 is 16 residues long. The germline V gene encodes CDR1 SGHKS and CDR2 YYEKEE (reference sequence). In nucleotides, the CDR3 is TGTGCCAGCAGCTGGTTTAGGAGCAGCGAGTTCAATGAGCAGTTCTTC. Translating gives CASSWFRSSEFNEQFF. The complete variable domain, with remaining parts taken from reference TRBV5-5 and TRBJ2-1, reads DAGVTQSPTHLIKTRGQQVTLRCSPISGHKSVSWYQQVLGQGPQFIFQYYEKEERGRGNFPDRFSARQFPNYSSELNVNALLLGDSALYLCASSWFRSSEFNEQFFGPGTRLTVL.

The rearrangement uses TRBV9 and TRBJ1-4; 11 nucleotides align to TRBD1. CDR3 length: 14 amino acids. CDR1 SGDLS and CDR2 YYNGEE come from the germline V gene. The ends lost 2 bases at V and 6 bases at J; junction bases unmatched: 0. In DNA, the CDR3 is TGTGCCAGCAGCGTGGGACAGGGGGATGAAAAACTGTTTTTT. It yields the protein CASSVGQGDEKLFF.

The CDR3: CASGGQGRGEQYF. DNA for the CDR3: TGTGCCAGCGGCGGACAGGGCAGGGGCGAGCAGTACTTC. The rearrangement joins TRBV28 to TRBJ2-7; 8 bases map to TRBD1. In germline, CDR1 is MDHEN, CDR2 SYDVKM. V lost 8 bases and J lost 6; bases outside the gene matches: 9. CDR3 size: 13 residues.

V is TRBV13 and J is TRBJ1-2; TRBD1 is a possible D gene (5 bases). The V and J ends lost 5 bases and 4 bases respectively, with 11 bases between them. The germline gives CDR1 PRHDT, CDR2 FYEKMQ (reference sequence). This CDR3 comprises 13 residues. The chain's CDR3 is CASSPRTSYGYTF. The CDR3 DNA reads TGTGCCAGCAGCCCCAGGACAAGCTATGGCTACACCTTC. The variable domain in full, with the rest retrieved from reference TRBV13 and TRBJ1-2, is AAGVIQSPRHLIKEKRETATLKCYPIPRHDTVYWYQQGPGQDPQFLISFYEKMQSDKGSIPDRFSAQQFSDYHSELNMSSLELGDSALYFCASSPRTSYGYTFGSGTRLTVV.

The chain employs TRBV6-1 and TRBJ1-1, with 10 bases matching TRBD1. The germline V gene encodes CDR1 MNHNS and CDR2 SASEGT. The CDR3 contains 13 residues. V shed 7 bases, J shed 6 bases, and the junction held 5 bases outside the gene matches. CDR3 region: CASTPGQGPEAFF. The CDR3 nucleotides read TGTGCCAGCACCCCGGGACAGGGGCCTGAAGCTTTCTTT.

The chain is built from TRBV14 and TRBJ1-6, with D perhaps matching TRBD1 (5 bases). The V and J ends lost 1 base and 5 bases respectively, with 12 bases between them. The CDR3 runs to 16 residues. The germline CDR1 and CDR2 sequences are SGHDN and FVKESK. This CDR3 is CASSQVGGADNSPLHF. The CDR3, as DNA: TGTGCCAGCAGCCAAGTAGGAGGGGCGGATAATTCACCCCTCCACTTT.

The chain joins TRBV19 to TRBJ2-5; 11 bases match TRBD2. V was clipped by 5 bases and J by 4 bases; unmatched bases: 9. Germline CDR1 and CDR2: LNHDA and SQIVND (reference sequence). This CDR3 region has 16 residues. The CDR3 region is CASSPFSGGALETQYF. The CDR3 DNA sequence: TGTGCCAGTAGTCCGTTTAGCGGGGGGGCACTAGAGACCCAGTACTTC.

The V gene is TRBV6-5, the J gene TRBJ1-2, with a weak D call TRBD1 (6 bases). CDR3 size: 13 residues. Germline loops: CDR1 MNHEY, CDR2 SVGAGI. V lost 5 bases to trimming and J lost 7 bases, with 14 bases between them. Written as DNA, the CDR3 is TGTGCCAGCAGTCAGTACGACAGGATTGGCTACACCTTC. The encoded protein is CASSQYDRIGYTF.

The J gene is TRBJ1-1, the V gene TRBV7-9, with TRBD1 as a possible D gene (6 bases). V was clipped by 5 bases and J by 1 base, with 8 bases between them. The V gene's germline CDR1 is SEHNR and CDR2 FQNEAQ (reference sequence). The CDR3 length is 13 residues. The CDR3 spells CASSRQENTEAFF. In DNA, the CDR3 is TGTGCCAGCAGCCGACAGGAGAACACTGAAGCTTTCTTT.

This clone appeared a few times. The chain is built from TRBV4-1 and TRBJ2-1; a possible D gene is TRBD1 (6 bases). CDR3 length: 15 amino acids. Germline values: CDR1 MGHRA, CDR2 YSYEKL. V was cut by 4 bases and J by 3 bases, with 13 bases left in between. The CDR3 region is CASSPQGLGYNEQFF. CDR3 bases: TGCGCCAGCAGCCCCCAGGGGCTTGGCTACAATGAGCAGTTCTTC.

Comment on this clone: At one of its ends the junction is not consistent with the germline gene, which may arise from a read error. This chain uses TRBV7-9 with TRBJ1-1; no definite D call. The CDR3 runs 15 residues. Per the germline V gene, CDR1 is SEHNR and CDR2 is FQNEAQ (reference sequence). The CDR3: CTSSLEVQENTEAFF. DNA for the CDR3: TGTACCAGCAGCTTAGAGGTGCAGGAGAACACTGAAGCTTTCTTT. Full variable domain (missing parts from reference TRBV7-9 and TRBJ1-1): DTGVSQNPRHKITKRGQNVTFRCDPISEHNRLYWYRQTLGQGPEFLTYFQNEAQLEKSRLLSDRFSAERPKGSFSTLEIQRTEQGDSAMYLCTSSLEVQENTEAFFGQGTRLTVV.

The rearrangement joins TRBV11-1 to TRBJ2-7; TRBD1 aligns across 9 bases. Germline trimming cut 6 bases from V and 2 bases from J; bases unmatched to any gene: 5. The CDR3 sequence is 14 residues long. CDR1 is SGHAT, CDR2 FQDESV, per germline (reference sequence). The CDR3 DNA sequence: TGTGCCAGCAGGATGAACAGGGGGCCCTACGAGCAGTACTTC. It yields the protein CASRMNRGPYEQYF.

As DNA, the CDR3 is TGTGCCAGCACCAAGACAGGCACTGAAGCTTTCTTT. Translating it yields CASTKTGTEAFF. V usage is TRBV2 and J usage is TRBJ1-1, with D possibly matching TRBD1 (6 bases). Deletions cut 7 bases from V and 4 bases from J, with 10 bases between. This CDR3 spans 12 amino acids. From germline, CDR1 is SNHLY and CDR2 FYNNEI.

This chain uses TRBV28 with TRBJ2-7, with 13 nucleotides matching TRBD2. Germline lookup yields CDR1 MDHEN and CDR2 SYDVKM. With 5 bases clipped from V and 13 bases from J, the junction kept 17 bases outside the gene matches. The CDR3 totals 16 residues. Written as DNA, the CDR3 is TGTGCCAGCAGTAAACCGGGACTAGCGGGAAACTCCACGGGTTACTTC. It is translated as CASSKPGLAGNSTGYF.